At least ten counts were recorded for the clone carrying this T cell receptor (beta chain). Its antigen is unidentified. This record belongs to a study of early T cells in non-severe SARS-CoV-2 infection. Study-wide results and caveats: Using VDJdb, the matching emphasized anti-spike CD8 responses while missing private and CD4 specificities.

J gave up 4 bases and V 7 bases, and 11 bases lay outside the gene matches. The length of the CDR3 is 15 residues. Unique molecular identifiers tagged individual cDNA molecules. One entry per CDR3 protein, called by TCRdb with MiXCR from the 5' RACE reads. The table lists tens of thousands of distinct CDR3 sequences, 4% to 5% of them singletons. The sequencing input was whole blood. The chain joins TRBV12-3 or TRBV12-4 to TRBJ2-3, with 7 bases aligning to TRBD2. This clonotype was sampled from an adult who was a healthcare worker with PCR-confirmed SARS-CoV-2 infection or an uninfected control (not recorded which). CDR3 nucleotide sequence: TGTGCCAGCACCCGCGCACTAGCGTGGGCAGATACGCAGTATTTT. It yields the protein CASTRALAWADTQYF.